The 29 T cell receptor beta chains in this list originate from one sample, sequenced in a study of T cells in localized non-small cell lung cancer. The protocol was immunoSEQ multiplex PCR, while the TCRdb copy is restricted to in-frame clones and leaves out a portion. The table shows roughly 4,700 clones, with around 21% occurring only once. The sequenced sample was lung tumor tissue, obtained before any cancer treatment. The receptors come from a female donor older than 55 with stage I lung adenocarcinoma.

The sample holds many counts of this clone. This chain uses TRBV11-3 with TRBJ2-1; 10 bases line up with TRBD2. In germline, CDR1 is SGHNT, CDR2 YENEEA. The CDR3 spans 16 residues. The junction had 9 bases not matched to a gene; V was cut back by 3 bases and J by 7 bases. DNA for the CDR3: TGTGCCAGCAGCTTCGGGCTTCTAGCGGGGGAGAATGAGCAGTTCTTC. This translates into CASSFGLLAGENEQFF.

A few counts support this clone. This chain joins TRBV6-1 and TRBJ2-1, with D possibly matching TRBD1 (6 bases). From germline, CDR1 is MNHNS and CDR2 SASEGT. V was trimmed by 1 base and J by 8 bases, leaving 21 bases between them. The CDR3 is 17 amino acids. CDR3 residues: CASSEEPGGRGWDEQFF. CDR3 DNA: TGTGCCAGCAGTGAAGAGCCGGGCGGCAGGGGTTGGGATGAGCAGTTCTTC.

V gene TRBV2 combines with J gene TRBJ2-1; no clear D gene. V gave up 1 base and J gave up 2 bases, with 3 bases separating them. Looked up from germline, CDR1 is SNHLY and CDR2 is FYNNEI. This CDR3 contains 13 residues. CDR3: CASSEDAYNEQFF. Here the CDR3 DNA reads TGTGCCAGCAGTGAAGACGCCTACAATGAGCAGTTCTTC.

The V gene is TRBV29-1, the J gene TRBJ2-1, with 9 bases that match TRBD1. Losses at the gene ends were 3 bases for V and 9 bases for J; bases not matched to a gene: 9. CDR3 length equals 14 residues. CDR1 is SQVTM, CDR2 ANQGSEA, per germline. The CDR3 protein is CSVDGDRVLSEQFF. Written as DNA, the CDR3 is TGCAGCGTTGATGGGGACAGGGTTCTCAGTGAGCAGTTCTTC.

This clone turned up a few times. The chain uses TRBV4-1 and TRBJ1-4; tentatively, D is TRBD1 (6 bases). V shed 1 base and J shed 8 bases, with 14 bases lying between them. The CDR3 consists of 15 residues. Germline values: CDR1 MGHRA, CDR2 YSYEKL. The CDR3 protein is CASSQAWRGGEKLFF. DNA of the CDR3: TGCGCCAGCAGCCAAGCGTGGCGGGGGGGCGAAAAACTGTTTTTT.

V is TRBV18 and J is TRBJ2-7, with D uncertain. This CDR3 spans 20 amino acids. V was pared by 2 bases and J by 4 bases, with 30 bases between. Germline V gene sequence: CDR1 KGHSH, CDR2 LQKENI. The chain's CDR3 is CASSPSRPPLGPTERYEQYF. For the CDR3, the DNA is TGTGCCAGCTCACCAAGTCGGCCTCCTCTAGGACCCACGGAGCGTTACGAGCAGTACTTC. The whole variable domain, remainder taken from reference TRBV18 and TRBJ2-7, is NAGVMQNPRHLVRRRGQEARLRCSPMKGHSHVYWYRQLPEEGLKFMVYLQKENIIDESGMPKERFSAEFPKEGPSILRIQQVVRGDSAAYFCASSPSRPPLGPTERYEQYFGPGTRLTVT.

The chain uses TRBV5-1 and TRBJ1-4; D may be TRBD1 (5 bases). V was cut by 2 bases and J by 0 bases, with 8 bases left in between. Germline values: CDR1 SGHRS, CDR2 YFSETQ. The CDR3 length is 15 residues. The CDR3 loop reads CASSFGGTTNEKLFF. CDR3 DNA sequence: TGCGCCAGCAGCTTCGGGGGGACAACTAATGAAAAACTGTTTTTT.

The chain carries TRBV29-1 and TRBJ1-1; D is perhaps TRBD1 (5 bases). There are 12 residues in the CDR3. V was cut by 7 bases and J by 1 base, with 10 bases left in between. Per germline, CDR1 SQVTM and CDR2 ANQGSEA. CDR3 in amino acids: CSAGRTNTEAFF. The CDR3 region has the DNA TGCAGCGCGGGACGGACGAACACTGAAGCTTTCTTT. The entire variable domain, with the rest obtained from reference TRBV29-1 and TRBJ1-1, is as follows: SAVISQKPSRDICQRGTSLTIQCQVDSQVTMMFWYRQQPGQSLTLIATANQGSEATYESGFVIDKFPISRPNLTFSTLTVSNMSPEDSSIYLCSAGRTNTEAFFGQGTRLTVV.

In its sample, this clone was seen a few times. The chain combines TRBV11-3 with TRBJ2-2, with D possibly matching TRBD2 (5 bases). Trimming shortened V by 7 bases and J by 1 base, and 13 bases separated the two germline ends. This CDR3 has 15 amino acids. CDR1 is SGHNT, CDR2 YENEEA, per germline. The CDR3 region has the DNA TGTGCCAGCAATATGCGAGGGCTGAACACCGGGGAGCTGTTTTTT. Amino acids: CASNMRGLNTGELFF.

By sample fraction, this clone is medium-sized. The V call is TRBV6-8, the J call TRBJ2-3; possibly TRBD1 for D (6 bases). CDR1 and CDR2 (germline): MNHGY, SAAAGT. Trimming removed 0 bases from V and 2 bases from J, with 18 bases in between. The CDR3 has 18 residues. CDR3 amino acids: CASSYSMDSLLITDTQYF. CDR3 nucleotide sequence: TGTGCCAGCAGTTACTCGATGGACAGCCTTTTGATCACAGATACGCAGTATTTT.

The chain links TRBV19 to TRBJ2-7; D uncertain. The CDR3 has 14 amino acids. Trimming shortened V by 0 bases and J by 6 bases, and 12 bases separated the two germline ends. Germline CDR1 reads LNHDA; CDR2 reads SQIVND (reference sequence). The CDR3 region is CASSIDLRYPEQYF. CDR3 nucleotide sequence: TGTGCCAGTAGTATAGATTTACGGTACCCCGAGCAGTACTTC.

V usage is TRBV11-3 and J usage is TRBJ1-1; 8 bases are a match to TRBD1. The CDR3 length is 15 residues. After removal of 1 base from V and 3 bases from J, the junction contained 4 bases not matched to a gene. CDR1 and CDR2 (germline): SGHNT, YENEEA. The CDR3: CASSLGQGRYTEAFF. The CDR3 DNA sequence: TGTGCCAGCAGCTTAGGACAGGGGCGTTACACTGAAGCTTTCTTT.

This clone was observed a few times. The CDR3 nucleotides are TGTGCCAGCAGCGTAGACAGCGCGAATGGAAACACCATATATTTT. It is translated as CASSVDSANGNTIYF. The V gene is TRBV9, the J gene TRBJ1-3; D is undetermined. The germline V gene has CDR1 SGDLS and CDR2 YYNGEE. Between the trimmed V and J ends, which lost 0 bases and 3 bases, there was a span of 10 bases. This CDR3 is 15 amino acids long.

This chain links TRBV11-3 with TRBJ2-3; D uncertain. Germline V CDR1 and CDR2: SGHNT, YENEEA. The V gene lost 1 base and the J gene lost 2 bases, with 7 bases spanning the gap. CDR3 length: 14 amino acids. The CDR3 protein is CASSLVQNTDTQYF. The CDR3, as DNA: TGTGCCAGCAGCTTAGTCCAGAACACAGATACGCAGTATTTT.

The rearrangement joins TRBV11-3 to TRBJ1-1, with D unresolved. The CDR3 sequence is 17 residues long. The V and J ends lost 7 bases and 2 bases respectively, with 23 bases between them. CDR1 SGHNT and CDR2 YENEEA come from the germline V gene. The CDR3 DNA sequence: TGTGCCAGCACCTCGATACTTGTTGGGAAGGGAAACACTGAAGCTTTCTTT. Protein product: CASTSILVGKGNTEAFF.

This clone was detected only a few times. The gene calls are TRBV11-3 and TRBJ2-3; 8 bases agree with TRBD2. The ends lost 7 bases at V and 5 bases at J; junction bases unmatched: 8. Germline-derived CDR1 and CDR2 are SGHNT and YENEEA. This CDR3 comprises 14 residues. The CDR3 sequence: CASTRAGVEDTQYF. The CDR3 nucleotides read TGTGCCAGCACAAGAGCGGGAGTCGAAGATACGCAGTATTTT.

This clone was observed a few times. CDR3 DNA: TGTGCCAGTAGGACAGGTGGGGGGGCCGGCGAGCAGTACTTC. Protein product: CASRTGGGAGEQYF. This sequence joins TRBV19 and TRBJ2-7; TRBD2 might be the D (7 bases). Germline V lookup: CDR1 LNHDA, CDR2 SQIVND (reference sequence). Trimming removed 6 bases from V and 6 bases from J, with 18 bases in between. This CDR3 is 14 amino acids long.

This clone has just a few counts. For the CDR3, the DNA is TGTGCCAGCAGCCTTGTAGCGGGAGGGAACACCGGGGAGCTGTTTTTT. Its protein product is CASSLVAGGNTGELFF. The V and J genes are TRBV11-3 and TRBJ2-2, with 10 bases fitting TRBD2. Germline V gene sequence: CDR1 SGHNT, CDR2 YENEEA. The CDR3 spans 16 residues. The V segment lost 5 bases and the J segment 1 base; nucleotides outside the gene matches: 4.

The CDR3 nucleotides read TGTGCCATCAGTGGCCGGGACAGGGGGCCACATACGCAGTATTTT. Protein: CAISGRDRGPHTQYF. The V gene is TRBV10-3, the J gene TRBJ2-3, with 12 bases fitting TRBD1. CDR3 length equals 15 residues. The germline V gene encodes CDR1 ENHRY and CDR2 SYGVKD. The V and J ends lost 4 bases and 7 bases, in that order; junction bases with no gene match: 6.

There are a few counts of this clone. Written as DNA, the CDR3 is TGTGCCACTACGACAGGGCTAACTGAAGCTTTCTTT. Translation gives CATTTGLTEAFF. This chain links TRBV9 with TRBJ1-1; 7 bases match TRBD1. Germline CDR1 SGDLS, CDR2 YYNGEE. The CDR3 has 12 residues. Trimming removed 9 bases from V and 5 bases from J; junction bases left unmatched: 7.

The J gene is TRBJ1-2, the V gene TRBV18; D may be TRBD1 (5 bases). Germline CDR1 and CDR2: KGHSH and LQKENI. V lost 4 bases and J lost 6, with 21 bases in between. The length of the CDR3 is 16 residues. DNA of the CDR3: TGTGCCAGCTCACAATTAAACATGCAGGGAAGCAATGGCTACACCTTC. Encoded protein: CASSQLNMQGSNGYTF.

DNA for the CDR3: TGTGCCACCAAGACAAAGGGGACTAGTCTAAACAATGAGCAGTTCTTC. It encodes CATKTKGTSLNNEQFF. This chain links TRBV19 with TRBJ2-1; 8 bases align to TRBD2. Germline V CDR1 and CDR2: LNHDA, SQIVND (reference sequence). This CDR3 is built from 16 residues. V shed 10 bases and J 5 bases; nucleotides not matched to a gene: 16.

The chain has TRBV25-1 and TRBJ2-7; D unclear. Trimming shortened V by 6 bases and J by 0 bases, and 6 bases separated the two germline ends. The germline gives CDR1 MGHDK, CDR2 SYGVNS. The CDR3 loop spans 12 amino acids. CDR3 in amino acids: CASRQDSYEQYF. The CDR3 DNA reads as TGTGCCAGCAGGCAGGACTCCTACGAGCAGTACTTC.

The chain couples TRBV11-3 to TRBJ1-1, with a possible D match to TRBD1 (6 bases). Trimming pared 4 bases from V and 1 base from J, leaving 22 bases between. From germline, CDR1 is SGHNT and CDR2 YENEEA. The CDR3 has 18 amino acids. The CDR3 DNA reads TGTGCCAGCAGCTCTCGAATGTTCAGGGGCATAAGGAACACTGAAGCTTTCTTT. Protein: CASSSRMFRGIRNTEAFF.

This clone has just a few counts. This chain joins TRBV9 and TRBJ2-2; weak D call: TRBD1 (5 bases). Trimming pared 5 bases from V and 2 bases from J, leaving 10 bases between. The CDR3 is 14 amino acids. Per germline, CDR1 SGDLS and CDR2 YYNGEE. The CDR3 DNA follows: TGTGCCAGCAGGGGGCGCGTTAACACCGGGGAGCTGTTTTTT. The encoded protein is CASRGRVNTGELFF.

This clone is large (0.1 to 1%). This chain connects TRBV4-1 to TRBJ1-1; D is ambiguous. Germline CDR1 is MGHRA and CDR2 is YSYEKL. Between the trimmed V and J ends, which lost 1 base and 6 bases, there was a span of 9 bases. The CDR3 is 13 amino acids. The DNA for the CDR3 is TGCGCCAGCAGCCAAGGAGGGCGCCCTGAAGCTTTCTTT. It yields the protein CASSQGGRPEAFF.

This clone rates as medium-sized. The chain couples TRBV25-1 to TRBJ2-1, with D possibly being TRBD2 (5 bases). V lost 4 bases and J 7 bases, leaving 8 bases between the germline ends. The germline gives CDR1 MGHDK, CDR2 SYGVNS. The CDR3 extends over 12 amino acids. Here the CDR3 DNA reads TGTGCCAGCAGTGTACTAGTTAATGAGCAGTTCTTC. It codes for CASSVLVNEQFF.

V gene TRBV29-1 combines with J gene TRBJ1-1; possibly TRBD1 for D (6 bases). The CDR3 has 13 amino acids. The V end lost 2 bases, the J end lost 6 bases, and 13 bases lay between the germline ends. Germline V gene sequence: CDR1 SQVTM, CDR2 ANQGSEA. The CDR3 DNA sequence: TGCAGCGTTGAAAGGGGGGCGGAGGCTGAAGCTTTCTTT. Its protein is CSVERGAEAEAFF.

This clone is medium-sized. The chain recombines TRBV11-3 with TRBJ2-5, with 10 bases matching TRBD2. The CDR3 length is 15 residues. Germline V gene sequence: CDR1 SGHNT, CDR2 YENEEA. V lost 5 bases, J lost 1 base, and 4 bases stayed unmatched. Here the CDR3 reads CASSPGLAAQETQYF. The DNA for the CDR3 is TGTGCCAGCAGCCCCGGACTAGCGGCCCAAGAGACCCAGTACTTC. The variable domain in full, completed from reference TRBV11-3 and TRBJ2-5, reads EAGVVQSPRYKIIEKKQPVAFWCNPISGHNTLYWYLQNLGQGPELLIRYENEEAVDDSQLPKDRFSAERLKGVDSTLKIQPAELGDSAVYLCASSPGLAAQETQYFGPGTRLLVL.